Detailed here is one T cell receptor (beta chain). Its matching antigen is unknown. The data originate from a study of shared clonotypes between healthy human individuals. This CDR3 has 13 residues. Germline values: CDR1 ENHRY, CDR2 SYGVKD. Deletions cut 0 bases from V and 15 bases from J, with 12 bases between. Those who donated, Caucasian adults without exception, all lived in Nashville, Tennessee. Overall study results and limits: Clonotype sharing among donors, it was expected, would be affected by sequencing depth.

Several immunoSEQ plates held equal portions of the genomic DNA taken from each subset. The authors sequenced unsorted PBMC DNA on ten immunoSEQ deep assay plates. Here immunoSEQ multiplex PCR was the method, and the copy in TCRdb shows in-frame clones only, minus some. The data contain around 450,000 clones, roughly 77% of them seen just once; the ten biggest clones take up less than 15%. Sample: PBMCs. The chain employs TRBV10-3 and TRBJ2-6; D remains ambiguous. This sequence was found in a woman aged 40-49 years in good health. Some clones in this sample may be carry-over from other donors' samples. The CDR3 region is CAISESRNRGLTF. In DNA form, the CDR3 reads TGTGCCATCAGTGAGTCGCGGAACCGTGGCCTGACTTTC.